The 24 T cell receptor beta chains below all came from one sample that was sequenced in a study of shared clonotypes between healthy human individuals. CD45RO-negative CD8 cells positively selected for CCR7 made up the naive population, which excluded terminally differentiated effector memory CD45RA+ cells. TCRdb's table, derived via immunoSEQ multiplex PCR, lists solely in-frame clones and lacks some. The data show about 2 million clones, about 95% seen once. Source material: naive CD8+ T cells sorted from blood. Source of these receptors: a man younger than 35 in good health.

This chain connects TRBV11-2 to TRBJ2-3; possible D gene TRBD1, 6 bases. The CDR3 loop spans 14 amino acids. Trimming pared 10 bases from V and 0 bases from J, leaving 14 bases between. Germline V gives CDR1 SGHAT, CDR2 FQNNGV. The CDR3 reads CATSQGQSTDTQYF. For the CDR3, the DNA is TGTGCCACCTCCCAGGGACAAAGCACAGATACGCAGTATTTT.

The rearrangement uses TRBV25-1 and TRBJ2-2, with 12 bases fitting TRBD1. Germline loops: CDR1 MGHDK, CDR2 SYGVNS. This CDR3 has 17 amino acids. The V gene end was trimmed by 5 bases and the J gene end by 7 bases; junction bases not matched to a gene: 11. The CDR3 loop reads CASSNRDRGLLSGELFF. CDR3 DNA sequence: TGTGCCAGCAGTAACCGGGACAGGGGGCTTCTTAGCGGGGAGCTGTTTTTT.

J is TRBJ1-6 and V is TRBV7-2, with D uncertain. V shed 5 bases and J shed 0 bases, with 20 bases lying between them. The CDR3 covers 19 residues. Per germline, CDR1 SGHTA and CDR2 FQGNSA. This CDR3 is CASSTKVLVFSSYNSPLHF. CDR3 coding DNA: TGTGCCAGCAGCACCAAAGTGCTTGTCTTTAGCTCCTATAATTCACCCCTCCACTTT.

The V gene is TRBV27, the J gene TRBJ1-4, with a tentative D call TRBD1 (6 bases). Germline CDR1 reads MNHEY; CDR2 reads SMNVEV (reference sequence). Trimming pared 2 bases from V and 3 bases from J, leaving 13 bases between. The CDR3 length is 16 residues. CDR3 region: CASSLGPGTSNEKLFF. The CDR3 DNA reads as TGTGCCAGCAGTTTAGGACCCGGGACATCTAATGAAAAACTGTTTTTT.

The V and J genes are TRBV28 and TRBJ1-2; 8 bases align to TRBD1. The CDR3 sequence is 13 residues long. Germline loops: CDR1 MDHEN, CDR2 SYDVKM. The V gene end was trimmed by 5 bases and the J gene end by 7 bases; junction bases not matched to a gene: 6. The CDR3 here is CASSRTGYGGYTF. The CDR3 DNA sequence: TGTGCCAGCAGTAGGACAGGGTACGGTGGCTACACCTTC.

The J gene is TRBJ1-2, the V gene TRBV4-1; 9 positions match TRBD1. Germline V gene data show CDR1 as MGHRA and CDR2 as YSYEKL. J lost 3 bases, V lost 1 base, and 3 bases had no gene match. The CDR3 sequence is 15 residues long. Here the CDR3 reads CASSQVQGADYGYTF. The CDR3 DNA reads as TGCGCCAGCAGCCAAGTACAGGGGGCGGACTATGGCTACACCTTC.

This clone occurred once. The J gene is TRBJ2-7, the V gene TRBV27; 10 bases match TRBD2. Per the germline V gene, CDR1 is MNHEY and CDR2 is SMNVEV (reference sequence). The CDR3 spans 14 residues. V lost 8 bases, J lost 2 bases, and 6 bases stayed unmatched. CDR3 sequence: CASAVAGGPYEQYF. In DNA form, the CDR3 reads TGTGCCAGCGCGGTAGCGGGAGGCCCCTACGAGCAGTACTTC.

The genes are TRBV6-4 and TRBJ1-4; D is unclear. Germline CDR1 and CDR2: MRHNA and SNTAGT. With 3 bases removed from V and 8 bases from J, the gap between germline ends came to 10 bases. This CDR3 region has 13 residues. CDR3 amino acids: CASSERHGEKLFF. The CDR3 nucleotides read TGTGCCAGCAGTGAGCGACATGGGGAAAAACTGTTTTTT.

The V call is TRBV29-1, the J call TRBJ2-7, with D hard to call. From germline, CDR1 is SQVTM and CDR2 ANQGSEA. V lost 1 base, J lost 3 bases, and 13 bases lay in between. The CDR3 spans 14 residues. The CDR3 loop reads CSVEAGQSGYEQYF. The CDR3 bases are TGCAGCGTTGAAGCCGGGCAGTCGGGCTACGAGCAGTACTTC.

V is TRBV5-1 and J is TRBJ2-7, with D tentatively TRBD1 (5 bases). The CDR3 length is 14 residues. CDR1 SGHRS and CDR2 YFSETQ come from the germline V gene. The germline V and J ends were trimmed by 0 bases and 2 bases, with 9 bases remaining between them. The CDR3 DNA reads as TGCGCCAGCAGCTTGGACGTGACAGCCTACGAGCAGTACTTC. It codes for CASSLDVTAYEQYF.

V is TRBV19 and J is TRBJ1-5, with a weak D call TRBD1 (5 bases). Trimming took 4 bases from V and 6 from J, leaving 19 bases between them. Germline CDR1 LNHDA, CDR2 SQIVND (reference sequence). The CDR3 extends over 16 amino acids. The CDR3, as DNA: TGTGCCAGTAGTACCAGCCCTGACAGACCCACTCAGCCCCAGCATTTT. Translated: CASSTSPDRPTQPQHF.

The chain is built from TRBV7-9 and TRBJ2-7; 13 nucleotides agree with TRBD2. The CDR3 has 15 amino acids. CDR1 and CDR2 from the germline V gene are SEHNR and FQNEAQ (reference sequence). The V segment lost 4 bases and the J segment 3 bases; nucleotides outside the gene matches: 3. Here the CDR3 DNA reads TGTGCCAGCAGCTCGAGGACTAGCGGGGGCTACGAGCAGTACTTC. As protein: CASSSRTSGGYEQYF.

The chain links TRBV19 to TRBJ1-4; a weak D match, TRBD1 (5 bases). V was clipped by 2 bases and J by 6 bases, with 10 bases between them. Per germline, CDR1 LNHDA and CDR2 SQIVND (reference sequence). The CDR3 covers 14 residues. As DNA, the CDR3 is TGTGCCAGTAGTATAACCGGGGGGGATGAAAAACTGTTTTTT. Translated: CASSITGGDEKLFF.

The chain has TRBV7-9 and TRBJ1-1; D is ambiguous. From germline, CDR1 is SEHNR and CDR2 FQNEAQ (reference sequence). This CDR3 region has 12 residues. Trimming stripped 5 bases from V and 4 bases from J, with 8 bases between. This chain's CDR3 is CASSELGTEAFF. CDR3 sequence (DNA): TGTGCCAGCAGCGAGTTGGGCACTGAAGCTTTCTTT.

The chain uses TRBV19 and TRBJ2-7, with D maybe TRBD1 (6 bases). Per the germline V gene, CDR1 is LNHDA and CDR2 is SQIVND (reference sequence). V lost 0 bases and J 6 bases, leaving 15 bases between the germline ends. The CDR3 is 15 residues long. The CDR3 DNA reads TGTGCCAGTAGTATAGACATCCAGGGGCTCGGCGAGCAGTACTTC. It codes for CASSIDIQGLGEQYF.

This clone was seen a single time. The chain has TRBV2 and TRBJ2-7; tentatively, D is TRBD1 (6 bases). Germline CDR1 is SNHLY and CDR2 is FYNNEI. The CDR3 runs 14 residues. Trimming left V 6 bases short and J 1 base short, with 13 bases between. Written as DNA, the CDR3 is TGTGCCAGCAGCCCCCCCGACAGGTCCTACGAGCAGTACTTC. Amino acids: CASSPPDRSYEQYF.

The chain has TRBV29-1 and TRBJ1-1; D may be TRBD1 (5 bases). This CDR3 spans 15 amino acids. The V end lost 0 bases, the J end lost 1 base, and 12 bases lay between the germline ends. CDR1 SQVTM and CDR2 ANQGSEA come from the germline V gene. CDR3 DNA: TGCAGCGTTGAAGATCCCGGGGACCCGAACACTGAAGCTTTCTTT. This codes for CSVEDPGDPNTEAFF.

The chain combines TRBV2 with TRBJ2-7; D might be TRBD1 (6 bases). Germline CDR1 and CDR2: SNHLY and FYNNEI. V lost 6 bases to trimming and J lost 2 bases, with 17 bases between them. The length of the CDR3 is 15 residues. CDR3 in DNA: TGTGCCAGCAGCGGGACACCGGATTCCCCCTACGAGCAGTACTTC. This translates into CASSGTPDSPYEQYF.

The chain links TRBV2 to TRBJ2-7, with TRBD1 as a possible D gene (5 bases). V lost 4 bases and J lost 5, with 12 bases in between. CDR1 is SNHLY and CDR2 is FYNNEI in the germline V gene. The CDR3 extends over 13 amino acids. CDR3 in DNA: TGTGCCAGCAGTGTAAGGGGCAGCCACGAGCAGTACTTC. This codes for CASSVRGSHEQYF.

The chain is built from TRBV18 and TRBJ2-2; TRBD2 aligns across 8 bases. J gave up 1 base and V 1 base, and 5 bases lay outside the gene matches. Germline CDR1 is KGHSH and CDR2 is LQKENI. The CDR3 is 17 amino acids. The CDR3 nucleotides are TGTGCCAGCTCACCACTTAGCGGGGAGGAGAACACCGGGGAGCTGTTTTTT. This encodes CASSPLSGEENTGELFF.

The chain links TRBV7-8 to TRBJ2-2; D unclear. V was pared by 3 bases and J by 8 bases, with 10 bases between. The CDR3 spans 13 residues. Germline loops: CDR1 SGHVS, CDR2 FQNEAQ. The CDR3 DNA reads TGTGCCAGCAGCTTGATTCGTTTGGGGGAGCTGTTTTTT. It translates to CASSLIRLGELFF.

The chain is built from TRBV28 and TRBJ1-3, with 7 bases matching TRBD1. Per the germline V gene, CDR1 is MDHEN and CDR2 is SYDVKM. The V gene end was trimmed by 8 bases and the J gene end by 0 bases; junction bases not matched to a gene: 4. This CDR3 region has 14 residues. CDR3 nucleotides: TGTGCCAGCCGGGGACAGCCCTCTGGAAACACCATATATTTT. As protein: CASRGQPSGNTIYF.

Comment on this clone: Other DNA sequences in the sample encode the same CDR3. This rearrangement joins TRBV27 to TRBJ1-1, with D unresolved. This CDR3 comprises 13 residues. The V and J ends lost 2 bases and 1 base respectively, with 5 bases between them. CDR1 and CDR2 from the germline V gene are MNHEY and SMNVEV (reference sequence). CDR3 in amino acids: CASSLRANTEAFF. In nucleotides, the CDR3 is TGTGCCAGCAGTTTAAGGGCGAACACTGAAGCTTTCTTT.

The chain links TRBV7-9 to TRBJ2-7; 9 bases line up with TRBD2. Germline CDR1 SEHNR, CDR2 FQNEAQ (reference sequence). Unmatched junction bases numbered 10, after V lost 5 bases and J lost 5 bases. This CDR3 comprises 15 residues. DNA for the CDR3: TGTGCCAGCAGCAAAACTAGCGGGTTATCCCACGAGCAGTACTTC. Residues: CASSKTSGLSHEQYF.